The clone carrying this T cell receptor beta chain was picked up a small number of times. Its antigen remains unknown. The data were obtained in a study of T cells in Graves' hyperthyroidism and ophthalmopathy. Broader study findings: In simple terms, a model built on 13 V-J features told ophthalmopathy apart from stable hyperthyroidism.

Trimming shortened V by 1 base and J by 3 bases, and 10 bases separated the two germline ends. Per germline, CDR1 SGHDT and CDR2 YYEEEE. The CDR3 sequence is 14 residues long. Amplified TCR beta CDR3 regions came from RNA transcripts. The TCR CDR3 first-round RT-PCR relied on the HTBI primer set. TCRdb re-derived calls from the multiplex PCR reads in MiXCR, one entry per CDR3 protein. The sample gives some 370,000 distinct CDR3 sequences, around 15% of which show up once; 28% is in the top ten. In the ophthalmopathy cohort, Clinical Activity Score was at least 3, NOSPECS grade at least 4, and duration under 3 months.

The gene calls are TRBV5-6 and TRBJ1-2; D might be TRBD1 (5 bases). This clonotype was obtained from a man over 45 with Graves' ophthalmopathy. Material for sequencing was blood. The CDR3 DNA is TGTGCCAGCAGCTTGCCCGGGACTGACTATGGCTACACCTTC. Amino acid sequence: CASSLPGTDYGYTF.